This is a list of T cell receptor beta chains from one sample in a study of blood T cell repertoires in COVID-19. Only in-frame clones appear in the TCRdb table, and some are missing; sequencing was by immunoSEQ multiplex PCR. Here the sample spans over 45,000 clones, around 83% being singletons. Sample: peripheral blood. Receptor source: a human donor in a cohort sampled during active COVID-19. Each CDR3 is given with its conserved first and last residue.

TRBJ2-3 | 18 | TRBV11-2 | CASSLYLAALDSTDTQYF
TRBJ1-3 | 17 | TRBV11-2 | CASSLGPVTGAGNTIYF
TRBJ2-4 | 11 | TRBV6-4 | CASSPGNIQYF
TRBJ2-1 | 11 | TRBV12-3/TRBV12-4 | CASSWSGEQFF
TRBJ1-3 | 17 | TRBV9 | CASSVGERANSGNTIYF
TRBJ2-2 | 14 | TRBV7-8 | CASSLGGHTGELFF
TRBJ2-3 | 14 | TRBV9 | CASSYSGGTDTQYF
TRBJ1-5 | 14 | TRBV19 | CASTTATGAQPQHF
TRBJ1-2 | 13 | TRBV10-3 | CAIMGDRSYGYTF
TRBJ2-7 | 14 | TRBV2 | CASKILASGGEQYF
TRBJ2-1 | 14 | TRBV11-2 | CASSQTGLFDEQFF
TRBJ1-5 | 13 | TRBV2 | CASIRHLNQPQHF
TRBJ2-5 | 13 | TRBV7-2 | CASSATYGETQYF
TRBJ1-5 | 15 | TRBV19 | CASSMGQSTNQPQHF
TRBJ2-7 | 13 | TRBV6-5 | CASRQDAGYEQYF
TRBJ2-3 | 15 | TRBV2 | CASSERRAPTDTQYF
TRBJ1-2 | 11 | TRBV5-6 | CASSLVGDYTF
TRBJ1-2 | 14 | TRBV6-5 | CASSHRQGGDGYTF